This section outlines one T cell receptor beta chain sequence together with its context. Its antigen is not known. Some clones are missing from TCRdb's copy, which holds only in-frame ones; the method was immunoSEQ multiplex PCR. The table has 1.4 million to 1.5 million clones, roughly 96% seen once. This sample is part of a study of shared clonotypes between healthy human individuals. The CDR3 runs to 18 residues. Germline CDR1 is KGHSH and CDR2 is LQKENI. Losses at the gene ends were 4 bases for V and 3 bases for J; bases not matched to a gene: 16. Broader study findings: Tissues were not sampled, only blood, and their repertoires likely differ. The diversity represented, both genetic and in exposure history, was limited by few donors.

The rearrangement joins TRBV18 to TRBJ2-3, with 7 bases lining up with TRBD1. The sequencing input was naive CD4+ T cells sorted from blood. Stated subset: CD45RA+ positively selected. This TCR derives from a man aged 25-45 years in good health. The CDR3 loop is CASSRLIWAKGQTDTQYF. For the CDR3, the DNA is TGTGCCAGCTCACGACTCATTTGGGCGAAGGGACAGACAGATACGCAGTATTTT.